This is a list of T cell receptor beta chains from one sample in a study of cytomegalovirus exposure and HLA in healthy donors. Profiling relied on immunoSEQ multiplex PCR, and the TCRdb table lists in-frame clones only, not all of them. The table for this sample gives about 160,000 clones. Sequences were obtained from PBMCs. These receptor sequences come from a woman aged 55-75 years in good health and CMV-seronegative. Both conserved end residues are part of each CDR3. Fields, in order: D gene, V gene, J gene, CDR3 DNA, CDR3 protein. A D gene is named only where the DNA matches it firmly.

>TRBD1|TRBV9|TRBJ2-1
TGTGCCAGCAGCCGTCTTTGGGACAGGGGGCCCGATGAGCAGTTCTTC
CASSRLWDRGPDEQFF
>TRBD2|TRBV5-1|TRBJ2-3
TGCGCCAGCGGGAGGGCTAGCGGGGCAGATACGCAGTATTTT
CASGRASGADTQYF
>TRBD1|TRBV5-1|TRBJ1-2
TGCGCCAGCAGGGCAGGGGGTTCTAACTATGGCTACACCTTC
CASRAGGSNYGYTF
>TRBD1|TRBV19|TRBJ2-7
TGTGCCAGTAGTATCCCAGGGGGCGCAAACCTCAACGAGCAGTACTTC
CASSIPGGANLNEQYF
>-|TRBV20-1|TRBJ1-1
TGCAGTGCTGCCCCGGGATCTGAAGCTTTCTTT
CSAAPGSEAFF
>-|TRBV11-3|TRBJ2-1
TGTGCCAGCAGCTTAGGTGAGGAGGATGAGCAGTTCTTC
CASSLGEEDEQFF
>TRBD1|TRBV19|TRBJ1-2
TGTGCCAGTAGTACCCCCGGACAGGTTTCCTATGGCTACACCTTC
CASSTPGQVSYGYTF
>-|TRBV19|TRBJ2-7
TGTGCCAGTAGGGCAGGTGACTACAAGCAGTACTTC
CASRAGDYKQYF
>-|TRBV14|TRBJ2-2
TGTGCCAGCAGCCTCCACCTGGGAGCGGCCAGGAACACCGGGGAGCTGTTTTTT
CASSLHLGAARNTGELFF
>-|TRBV7-3|TRBJ1-2
TGTGCCAGCAGCTCGGAAACAGGCTCTTATGGCTACACCTTC
CASSSETGSYGYTF
>TRBD1|TRBV14|TRBJ1-2
TGTGCCAGCAGCCAAGATCGGCCAGGAAGGTGGACAGGTTCCCTCTATGGCTACACCTTC
CASSQDRPGRWTGSLYGYTF
>TRBD2|TRBV19|TRBJ2-7
TGTGCCAGTAGTACCCCAGGAGCGGGGGACTACGAGCAGTACTTC
CASSTPGAGDYEQYF
>TRBD1|TRBV19|TRBJ1-1
TGTGCCAGTAGTATAGGGACAGGGACTGAAGCTTTCTTT
CASSIGTGTEAFF
>-|TRBV10-3|TRBJ2-3
TGTGCCAGTTCACAGGACTACCCTAGCACAGATACGCAGTATTTT
CASSQDYPSTDTQYF
>-|TRBV2|TRBJ2-7
TGTGCCAGCAGTGAAGCGGGGGGTTACTACGAGCAGTACTTC
CASSEAGGYYEQYF
>-|TRBV5-1|TRBJ1-6
TGCGCCAGCAGCTTGGGCCTCAGGAAGGATAATTCACCCCTCCACTTT
CASSLGLRKDNSPLHF
>TRBD2|TRBV30|TRBJ2-2
TGTGCCTGGAGTGTAGTAAAACTAGCGGGATACACCGGGGAGCTGTTTTTT
CAWSVVKLAGYTGELFF
>TRBD1|TRBV27|TRBJ1-5
TGTGCCAGCAGTTTCCGAGGGGGCTCGGATCAGCCCCAGCATTTT
CASSFRGGSDQPQHF
>TRBD1|TRBV2|TRBJ1-5
TGTGCCAGCAAACAGGGGGCGGATCAGCCCCAGCATTTT
CASKQGADQPQHF
>TRBD1|TRBV28|TRBJ1-1
TGTGCCAGCAGCACCGGACAGGTGAAGAACACTGAAGCTTTCTTT
CASSTGQVKNTEAFF
>-|TRBV7-9|TRBJ2-5
TGTGCCAGCAGCTTAGGTACAGGTTTAGAGACCCAGTACTTC
CASSLGTGLETQYF
>-|TRBV14|TRBJ2-3
TGTGCCAGCAGCCAAGATTTGAGCCTTACGCAGTATTTT
CASSQDLSLTQYF
>TRBD1|TRBV9|TRBJ2-1
TGTGCCAGCAGCCCTGGCCCGGGACAGGGGAGCAATGAGCAGTTCTTC
CASSPGPGQGSNEQFF
>-|TRBV5-6|TRBJ2-7
TGTGCCAGCAGCTACATGGACACGTCCTACGAGCAGTACTTC
CASSYMDTSYEQYF
>TRBD1|TRBV11-2|TRBJ1-6
TGTGCCAGCAGCCACGGACAGGGATCGAGATATAATTCACCCCTCCACTTT
CASSHGQGSRYNSPLHF
>TRBD1|TRBV5-5|TRBJ1-5
TGTGCCAGCAGCTTGTCGACAGGGGATACAGGTCAGCCCCAGCATTTT
CASSLSTGDTGQPQHF
>-|TRBV5-8|TRBJ1-6
TGTGCCAGCAGCTTAGGGGGGGGTAATTCACCCCTCCACTTT
CASSLGGGNSPLHF
>-|TRBV27|TRBJ1-5
TGTGCCAGCAGTTTAAACTTAATATCTCAGCCCCAGCATTTT
CASSLNLISQPQHF
>-|TRBV13|TRBJ2-1
TGTGCCAGCAGCTTAGTCGAGGCTAGTGACAATGAGCAGTTCTTC
CASSLVEASDNEQFF
>TRBD1|TRBV2|TRBJ1-1
TGTGCCAGCAGTGCAAGACAGGGAATTGAAGCTTTCTTT
CASSARQGIEAFF
>TRBD1|TRBV7-3|TRBJ2-1
TGTGCCAGCAGCCTCATAGGGACAGGAGATTACAATGAGCAGTTCTTC
CASSLIGTGDYNEQFF
>TRBD1|TRBV4-1|TRBJ1-1
TGCGCCAGCAGCCAAAGAGGTAGGGGGCGGCGCACTGAAGCTTTCTTT
CASSQRGRGRRTEAFF
>-|TRBV2|TRBJ1-5
TGTGCCAGCAGACAGGCGATTAGCAATCAGCCCCAGCATTTT
CASRQAISNQPQHF
>-|TRBV18|TRBJ1-2
TGTGCCAGCTCCCCCTTGGAGAGAGACTATGGCTACACCTTC
CASSPLERDYGYTF
>TRBD1|TRBV30|TRBJ1-3
TGTGCCTGGGGGGAGACAGGGGTCGGAAACACCATATATTTT
CAWGETGVGNTIYF
>TRBD1|TRBV4-1|TRBJ1-2
TGCGCCAGCAGCCAGCCGGACAGGGTGGGCTATGGCTACACCTTC
CASSQPDRVGYGYTF
>-|TRBV7-9|TRBJ2-7
TGTGCCAGCAGCTTATCCGGGGAGCAGTACTTC
CASSLSGEQYF
>TRBD1|TRBV27|TRBJ1-2
TGTGCCAGCAACGGACAGGGAATGTCCGGCTACACCTTC
CASNGQGMSGYTF
>-|TRBV5-1|TRBJ2-2
TGCGCCAGCAGCTTGGTTCCGGCGAACACCGGGGAGCTGTTTTTT
CASSLVPANTGELFF
>-|TRBV29-1|TRBJ2-2
TGCAGCGTTGTTACCGACACGGGGGAGCTGTTTTTT
CSVVTDTGELFF
>TRBD2|TRBV28|TRBJ2-2
TGTGCCAGCAGCCTGGGACTAGCACTCCATACCGGGGAGCTGTTTTTT
CASSLGLALHTGELFF
>-|TRBV4-3|TRBJ1-3
TGCGCCAGCAGCCGCGGGCCCTCCAGTTCGAGAGACACCATATATTTT
CASSRGPSSSRDTIYF
>TRBD1|TRBV18|TRBJ2-7
TGTGCCAGCTCACGGGACAGGGGCGAGCAGTACTTC
CASSRDRGEQYF
>-|TRBV30|TRBJ1-2
TGTGCCTGGAGTGACGGCCCCCTTATAAGGGGTTATGGCTACACCTTC
CAWSDGPLIRGYGYTF
>-|TRBV7-9|TRBJ2-4
TGTGCCAGCAGCTTACCCATTTTTGGAGTTGCCAAAAACATTCAGTACTTC
CASSLPIFGVAKNIQYF